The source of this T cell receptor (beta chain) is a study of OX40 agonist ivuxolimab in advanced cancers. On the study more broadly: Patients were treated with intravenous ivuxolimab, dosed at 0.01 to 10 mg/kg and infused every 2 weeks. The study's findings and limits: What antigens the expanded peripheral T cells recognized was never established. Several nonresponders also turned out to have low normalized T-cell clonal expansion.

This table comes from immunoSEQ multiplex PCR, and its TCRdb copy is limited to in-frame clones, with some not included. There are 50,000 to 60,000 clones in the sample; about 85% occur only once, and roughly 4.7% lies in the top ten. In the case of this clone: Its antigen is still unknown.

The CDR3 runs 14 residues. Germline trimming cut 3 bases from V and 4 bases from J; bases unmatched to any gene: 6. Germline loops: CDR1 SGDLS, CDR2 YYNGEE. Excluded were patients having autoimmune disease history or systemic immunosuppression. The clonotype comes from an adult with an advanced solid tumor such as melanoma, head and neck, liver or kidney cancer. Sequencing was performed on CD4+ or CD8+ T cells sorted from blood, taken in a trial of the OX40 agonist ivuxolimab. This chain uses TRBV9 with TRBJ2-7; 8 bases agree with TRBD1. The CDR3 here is CASSASGQAYEQYF. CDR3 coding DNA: TGTGCCAGCAGCGCCTCGGGACAGGCATACGAGCAGTACTTC.